This T cell receptor (beta chain) appears in the sequencing data of a study of CD8+CD57+ T cells in acquired aplastic anemia. For the study at large: The study obtained an average of about 3.2 ug of DNA from sorted CD4+ and CD8+ cells.

Trimming removed 10 bases at V and 7 bases at J, with 19 bases between. This CDR3 has 14 residues. The germline V gene has CDR1 KGHDR and CDR2 SFDVKD. The use of genomic DNA as template underpinned the TCR beta VDJ and CDR3 profiling. TCRdb itself ran the reads through MiXCR, one entry per CDR3 protein. The sample carries more than 150,000 distinct CDR3 sequences, around half recorded once. Sample: sorted CD4+, CD8+, or CD8+CD57+ T cells (not recorded which) from PBMCs. The source of this sequence is a human donor in good health. The chain is built from TRBV24-1 and TRBJ2-1, with D tentatively TRBD2 (7 bases). CDR3 DNA: TGTGCCACGGCAGCGGTAGGGGGAGGGAATGAGCAGTTCTTC. This sequence encodes CATAAVGGGNEQFF.